One and the same sample provided the 7 T cell receptor beta chains below, sequenced in a study of blood T cell repertoires in COVID-19. Sequencing used immunoSEQ multiplex PCR; TCRdb keeps in-frame clones, though not all of them. The sample comprises a few hundred thousand clones, less than 90% of which are singletons, and 3.5% to 5.5% rests with the top ten. Sample: peripheral blood. Receptors were obtained from a man in his 60s who had recovered from COVID-19.

This clone was detected only a few times. This rearrangement joins TRBV7-2 to TRBJ2-7; D is possibly TRBD2 (6 bases). Germline V gene sequence: CDR1 SGHTA, CDR2 FQGNSA. The CDR3 sequence is 12 residues long. Trimming took off 10 bases at V and 5 bases at J, with 15 bases between the two ends. CDR3 residues: CAIWSGGDEQYF. CDR3 sequence (DNA): TGTGCCATTTGGTCAGGCGGGGACGAGCAGTACTTC.

In regard to this clone: Other DNA sequences in the same sample also yield this CDR3. The chain joins TRBV6-5 to TRBJ1-5; 8 bases match TRBD1. J lost 2 bases, V lost 6 bases, and 6 bases had no gene match. Per germline, CDR1 MNHEY and CDR2 SVGAGI. CDR3 length equals 15 residues. CDR3 sequence reads: CASRPDRGGNQPQHF. In DNA, the CDR3 is TGTGCCAGCAGACCAGACAGGGGTGGCAATCAGCCCCAGCATTTT.

V gene TRBV9 combines with J gene TRBJ2-3; D call uncertain. The CDR3 length is 13 residues. The germline V gene encodes CDR1 SGDLS and CDR2 YYNGEE. V was clipped by 0 bases and J by 4 bases, with 6 bases between them. Here the CDR3 reads CASSVAVADTQYF. CDR3 bases: TGTGCCAGCAGCGTAGCCGTCGCAGATACGCAGTATTTT.

The chain couples TRBV9 to TRBJ2-7, with D uncertain. V lost 0 bases and J 5 bases, leaving 12 bases between the germline ends. There are 14 residues in the CDR3. The V gene's germline CDR1 is SGDLS and CDR2 YYNGEE. The CDR3 region is CASSVGLGAHEQYF. CDR3 sequence (DNA): TGTGCCAGCAGCGTAGGGCTGGGCGCTCACGAGCAGTACTTC.

This chain links TRBV6-6 with TRBJ2-7, with D perhaps matching TRBD1 (6 bases). Trimming stripped 6 bases from V and 4 bases from J, with 19 bases between. CDR3 length: 15 residues. Germline-derived CDR1 and CDR2 are MNHNY and SVGAGI (reference sequence). The chain's CDR3 is CASREVGQGIYEQYF. The CDR3 nucleotides read TGTGCCAGCAGGGAGGTGGGGCAGGGGATTTACGAGCAGTACTTC.

Points on this clone: Other DNA sequences within the sample encode an identical CDR3. The rearrangement links TRBV5-5 to TRBJ2-2; tentatively, D is TRBD2 (5 bases). The CDR3 is made up of 13 amino acids. CDR1 is SGHKS and CDR2 is YYEKEE in the germline V gene (reference sequence). Trimming stripped 2 bases from V and 5 bases from J, with 7 bases between. CDR3 nucleotide sequence: TGTGCCAGCAGCTTACTAGTTACCGGGGAGCTGTTTTTT. Its protein is CASSLLVTGELFF.

This clone occurred a few times. J is TRBJ2-7 and V is TRBV10-3, with D possibly matching TRBD2 (5 bases). Germline loops: CDR1 ENHRY, CDR2 SYGVKD. Trimming removed 3 bases from V and 0 bases from J, with 9 bases in between. The CDR3 sequence is 14 residues long. The CDR3 DNA reads as TGTGCCATCAGTGAAGGAGGCAGCTCCTACGAGCAGTACTTC. This gives the protein CAISEGGSSYEQYF.